This T cell receptor (beta chain) comes out of a study of T cells in Graves' hyperthyroidism and ophthalmopathy. Study findings and constraints: Blood also contained most expanded thyroid clonotypes above 0.001.

TCR beta CDR3 sequences were amplified from RNA transcripts. When the TCR CDR3 underwent first-round RT-PCR, the HTBI primer set was used. TCRdb recomputed calls from the multiplex PCR reads with MiXCR, one row per CDR3 protein. The sample includes 640,000 or so distinct CDR3 sequences, approximately 14% of them seen just once. The germline V gene has CDR1 LNHDA and CDR2 SQIVND (reference sequence). The CDR3 has 16 amino acids. Lactation, pregnancy, other autoimmune disease or uncontrolled infection excluded patients. Clinical symptoms, serum thyroxine, TRAb, thyroid ultrasound and orbital computed tomography informed diagnoses. This clonotype has only a few counts. Its antigen is undetermined. This may be a read error, as it is one base from a much larger clone.

The sequenced sample consisted of blood. This receptor was taken from a woman aged 40 to 50 with Graves' ophthalmopathy. The V call is TRBV19, the J call TRBJ1-1, with D possibly TRBD1 on 5 matching bases. CDR3 residues: CSVGMGDRPKNTEAFF. The CDR3 DNA sequence: TGTTCCGTCGGGATGGGGGACCGACCAAAGAACACTGAAGCTTTCTTT.